This T cell receptor beta chain emerged from a study of T cells in Graves' hyperthyroidism and ophthalmopathy. The sample holds many counts of this clonotype. Its specificity is unknown. Points from the study as a whole: Most thyroid clonotypes expanded above 0.001 were also detected in blood.

Stable hyperthyroidism: no ophthalmopathy progression over 18 months of follow-up. The hyperthyroidism was newly diagnosed and had lasted under 2 months; the patients were aged 18 to 65. The PBMCs studied were ones that came from 8.5 to 10 ml fresh peripheral blood. RNA transcripts yielded amplified TCR beta CDR3 regions. The study used the HTBI primer set for a first-round RT-PCR of the TCR CDR3. From the multiplex PCR reads, TCRdb called clonotypes with MiXCR, one entry per CDR3 protein. The sample records hundreds of thousands of distinct CDR3 sequences, roughly 14% being singletons. This CDR3 has 14 residues. V lost 2 bases to trimming and J lost 4 bases, with 11 bases between them. Germline CDR1 and CDR2: SGHTA and FQGNSA.

Input material: blood. The TCR sequence derives from a woman aged 18-35 years with Graves' hyperthyroidism. The J gene is TRBJ1-1, the V gene TRBV7-2; D is uncertain. The CDR3 bases are TGTGCCAGCAGCTTACACAGAGGAAGCACTGAAGCTTTCTTT. It is translated as CASSLHRGSTEAFF.